The 31 T cell receptor beta chains below all came from one sample that was sequenced in a study of beta chain features in type 1 diabetes. Broader study findings: All four CD4+ subsets from Type 1 diabetes patients carried moderately but significantly shorter TCRB CDR3s.

These TCRs are of unknown antigen specificity. Isolated RNA was reverse transcribed in full, so expressed TCRB transcripts were sequenced. Profiling relied on immunoSEQ multiplex PCR, and the TCRdb table lists in-frame clones only, not all of them. This table has 310,000 or so clones, about 15% appearing once. The sequenced material came from naive CD4+ T cells from blood. The receptors originated from a man aged 18 to 30 with type 1 diabetes.

This clone came up a few times. Distinct nucleotide sequences in the sample also encode this CDR3. The chain links TRBV7-9 to TRBJ1-1, with D hard to call. Trimming removed 5 bases at V and 4 bases at J, with 8 bases between. CDR1 is SEHNR and CDR2 is FQNEAQ in the germline V gene (reference sequence). The CDR3 has 12 amino acids. In DNA form, the CDR3 reads TGTGCCAGCAGCCCGCGTGGCACTGAAGCTTTCTTT. This gives the protein CASSPRGTEAFF.

This clone was picked up a small number of times. The chain has TRBV5-1 and TRBJ2-7, with TRBD1 identical over 11 bases. The V gene end was trimmed by 3 bases and the J gene end by 5 bases; junction bases not matched to a gene: 7. The CDR3 spans 15 residues. The germline gives CDR1 SGHRS, CDR2 YFSETQ. CDR3 amino acids: CASSYGDRGWDEQYF. CDR3 coding DNA: TGCGCCAGCAGCTACGGGGACAGGGGGTGGGACGAGCAGTACTTC.

This clone turned up a few times. This rearrangement joins TRBV30 to TRBJ1-2; D is unclear. The CDR3 length is 12 residues. Germline V gives CDR1 GTSNPN, CDR2 SVGIG (reference sequence). The V gene lost 5 bases and the J gene lost 2 bases, with 9 bases spanning the gap. The CDR3 bases are TGTGCCTGGGCACCGAGAAACTATGGCTACACCTTC. It yields the protein CAWAPRNYGYTF.

The sample holds a few counts of this clone. V usage is TRBV19 and J usage is TRBJ2-1; 10 positions agree with TRBD2. Trimming cost V 1 base and J 3 bases; bases outside gene matches: 6. Germline V lookup: CDR1 LNHDA, CDR2 SQIVND (reference sequence). This CDR3 contains 17 residues. In nucleotides, the CDR3 is TGTGCCAGTAGTATAGGTCTGCTAGCGGGAGACTACAATGAGCAGTTCTTC. Amino acids: CASSIGLLAGDYNEQFF.

In its sample, this clone was seen a few times. V and J are TRBV5-6 and TRBJ1-2, with 7 nucleotides matching TRBD1. There are 13 residues in the CDR3. Germline trimming cut 6 bases from V and 7 bases from J; bases unmatched to any gene: 9. The V gene's germline CDR1 is SGHDT and CDR2 YYEEEE. CDR3 bases: TGTGCCAGCAACCCGACAGGGTCGGGTGGCTACACCTTC. Protein product: CASNPTGSGGYTF.

The rearrangement uses TRBV28 and TRBJ1-2; 11 nucleotides line up with TRBD1. J was trimmed by 8 bases and V by 3 bases; bases with no gene match: 2. Germline V gene sequence: CDR1 MDHEN, CDR2 SYDVKM. The CDR3 extends over 13 amino acids. The CDR3 sequence: CASSFWTGGGYTF. DNA of the CDR3: TGTGCCAGCAGTTTTTGGACAGGGGGCGGCTACACCTTC.

This clone turned up a few times. V is TRBV6-1 and J is TRBJ2-5, with 9 bases fitting TRBD1. Germline-derived CDR1 and CDR2 are MNHNS and SASEGT. V was clipped by 6 bases and J by 4 bases; unmatched bases: 6. The length of the CDR3 is 14 residues. The CDR3 reads CASRMGQGGETQYF. For the CDR3, the DNA is TGTGCCAGCAGGATGGGACAGGGCGGAGAGACCCAGTACTTC.

CDR3 in amino acids: CASSGLPGTSSNEQFF. DNA for the CDR3: TGTGCCAGCAGCGGTCTTCCCGGGACTAGCTCCAATGAGCAGTTCTTC. The V gene is TRBV9, the J gene TRBJ2-1; 9 nucleotides align to TRBD2. Per the germline V gene, CDR1 is SGDLS and CDR2 is YYNGEE. CDR3 length: 16 amino acids. Trimming cost V 3 bases and J 6 bases; bases outside gene matches: 10. The entire variable domain, with the rest obtained from reference TRBV9 and TRBJ2-1, is as follows: DSGVTQTPKHLITATGQRVTLRCSPRSGDLSVYWYQQSLDQGLQFLIQYYNGEERAKGNILERFSAQQFPDLHSELNLSSLELGDSALYFCASSGLPGTSSNEQFFGPGTRLTVL.

J is TRBJ1-1 and V is TRBV10-3; 10 bases fit TRBD1. The V segment lost 0 bases and the J segment 10 bases; nucleotides outside the gene matches: 11. The CDR3 length is 16 residues. The germline V gene has CDR1 ENHRY and CDR2 SYGVKD. CDR3 nucleotide sequence: TGTGCCATCAGTGAGTCAGCCGGACAGGGGGTTGCTGGAGCTTTCTTT. Encoded protein: CAISESAGQGVAGAFF.

There are a few counts of this clone. CDR3 nucleotides: TGCAGTGCTAGTCGTTCGTTCGAGCAGTACTTC. The encoded protein is CSASRSFEQYF. The V call is TRBV20-1, the J call TRBJ2-7; no firm D call. There are 11 residues in the CDR3. The ends were cut back, 3 bases at V and 6 bases at J, with 9 bases in the middle. The germline CDR1 and CDR2 sequences are DFQATT and SNEGSKA (reference sequence).

The chain links TRBV7-2 to TRBJ2-1; 11 bases line up with TRBD2. V lost 0 bases and J lost 3; bases outside the gene matches: 4. The CDR3 consists of 17 residues. Germline CDR1 reads SGHTA; CDR2 reads FQGNSA. The CDR3 nucleotides read TGTGCCAGCAGCTTAGCGGCTAGCGGGGGGTTCTACAATGAGCAGTTCTTC. Its protein product is CASSLAASGGFYNEQFF.

The rearrangement links TRBV30 to TRBJ2-5; tentatively, D is TRBD1 (5 bases). The germline V gene has CDR1 GTSNPN and CDR2 SVGIG (reference sequence). The CDR3 is made up of 12 amino acids. V was cut by 5 bases and J by 5 bases, with 12 bases left in between. This chain's CDR3 is CAWGIGAETQYF. The CDR3, as DNA: TGTGCCTGGGGAATTGGGGCGGAGACCCAGTACTTC.

There are a few counts of this clone. This chain links TRBV6-5 with TRBJ1-2; 10 bases align to TRBD1. The CDR3 runs to 15 residues. Trimming at V came to 6 bases and at J to 7 bases, leaving 11 bases not matched to a gene. Germline assignment: CDR1 MNHEY and CDR2 SVGAGI. This CDR3 reads CASRKPGTGESGYTF. CDR3 bases: TGTGCCAGCAGAAAGCCCGGGACAGGGGAGTCTGGCTACACCTTC.

V usage is TRBV25-1 and J usage is TRBJ1-2; 7 nucleotides agree with TRBD1. Germline CDR1 reads MGHDK; CDR2 reads SYGVNS. The CDR3 sequence is 14 residues long. Unmatched junction bases numbered 9, after V lost 4 bases and J lost 7 bases. CDR3 in DNA: TGTGCCAGCAGTGTGGGACAGTTCGCAGGTGGCTACACCTTC. Translation gives CASSVGQFAGGYTF.

This clone was detected a few times. The chain uses TRBV30 and TRBJ2-1, with D perhaps matching TRBD2 (5 bases). The CDR3 extends over 14 amino acids. V was clipped by 3 bases and J by 4 bases, with 13 bases between them. Per germline, CDR1 GTSNPN and CDR2 SVGIG (reference sequence). The chain's CDR3 is CAWSLASLYNEQFF. CDR3 in DNA: TGTGCCTGGAGCCTAGCCTCTCTTTACAATGAGCAGTTCTTC.

In this sample, this clone turned up a few times. This rearrangement joins TRBV27 to TRBJ2-3; D is perhaps TRBD2 (7 bases). CDR1 and CDR2 (germline): MNHEY, SMNVEV (reference sequence). This CDR3 spans 14 amino acids. Trimming took 8 bases from V and 5 from J, leaving 17 bases between them. The CDR3 spells CASHRGGPGDTQYF. CDR3 bases: TGTGCCAGCCATAGGGGGGGGCCCGGAGATACGCAGTATTTT.

The DNA for the CDR3 is TGTGCCAGCAGCCCCCCGTCGGGGGGACCCTGGCAGGAGACCCAGTACTTC. Its translation: CASSPPSGGPWQETQYF. The V call is TRBV7-9, the J call TRBJ2-5, with 7 bases fitting TRBD2. V trimming: 5 bases; J trimming: 5 bases; junction bases outside the gene matches: 17. CDR3 length equals 17 residues. Per germline, CDR1 SEHNR and CDR2 FQNEAQ (reference sequence).

The rearrangement uses TRBV19 and TRBJ2-7; weak D call: TRBD1 (6 bases). Germline assignment: CDR1 LNHDA and CDR2 SQIVND (reference sequence). CDR3 size: 15 residues. Trimming stripped 6 bases from V and 2 bases from J, with 17 bases between. The CDR3 region is CASRNRDTRPYEQYF. CDR3 coding DNA: TGTGCCAGTAGAAACCGGGACACCCGTCCCTACGAGCAGTACTTC.

This clone has a handful of counts. The CDR3 DNA is TGTGCCACCAGCAGAGATCTTCCAGACAATGAGCAGTTCTTC. It yields the protein CATSRDLPDNEQFF. The rearrangement uses TRBV15 and TRBJ2-1; unclear D gene. V was trimmed by 0 bases and J by 5 bases, leaving 8 bases between them. CDR1 and CDR2 (germline): LNHNV, YYDKDF (reference sequence). The CDR3 extends over 14 amino acids.

The chain combines TRBV4-1 with TRBJ2-3, with 7 bases matching TRBD1. CDR1 is MGHRA and CDR2 is YSYEKL in the germline V gene. Germline trimming cut 5 bases from V and 0 bases from J; bases unmatched to any gene: 14. This CDR3 has 18 residues. For the CDR3, the DNA is TGCGCCAGCAGCAAGGGATGGAGCAGGGGGTCTAGCACAGATACGCAGTATTTT. Protein product: CASSKGWSRGSSTDTQYF.

The chain combines TRBV4-3 with TRBJ1-2, with D uncertain. V lost 3 bases and J lost 8, with 22 bases in between. CDR3 size: 16 residues. Looked up from germline, CDR1 is LGHNA and CDR2 is YSLEER. The CDR3 bases are TGCGCCAGCAGCCACGCCCCACCTCGGACTGATGGGGGCTACACCTTC. Its protein product is CASSHAPPRTDGGYTF.

The chain couples TRBV30 to TRBJ2-7; TRBD1 matches at 9 bases. There are 13 residues in the CDR3. Germline CDR1 and CDR2: GTSNPN and SVGIG (reference sequence). The CDR3 nucleotides read TGTGCACCGCCGGGACAGGGCCCCTACGAGCAGTACTTC. Amino acid sequence: CAPPGQGPYEQYF.

The table lists this clone with a few counts. The rearrangement joins TRBV18 to TRBJ1-1; 7 bases map to TRBD1. Trimming cost V 2 bases and J 1 base; bases outside gene matches: 1. This CDR3 contains 14 residues. Germline V gene lookup returns CDR1 KGHSH and CDR2 LQKENI. CDR3 sequence reads: CASSPRGPNTEAFF. CDR3 DNA sequence: TGTGCCAGCTCACCAAGGGGGCCGAACACTGAAGCTTTCTTT.

CDR3 residues: CASHRDRVEETQYF. The CDR3 bases are TGTGCCAGCCACCGGGACAGGGTTGAGGAGACCCAGTACTTC. J is TRBJ2-5 and V is TRBV6-1, with 9 bases that match TRBD1. Germline trimming cut 8 bases from V and 5 bases from J; bases unmatched to any gene: 9. Germline CDR1 MNHNS, CDR2 SASEGT. The CDR3 contains 14 residues.

This chain connects TRBV30 to TRBJ1-5; a weak D match, TRBD1 (5 bases). Germline CDR1 GTSNPN, CDR2 SVGIG (reference sequence). V lost 1 base, J lost 7 bases, and 14 bases lay in between. The CDR3 extends over 14 amino acids. For the CDR3, the DNA is TGTGCCTGGAGTGGGGAGGGGTCGGGGCAGCCCCAGCATTTT. Protein product: CAWSGEGSGQPQHF.

This clone has a handful of counts. The chain has TRBV7-9 and TRBJ2-6; TRBD1 agrees at 10 bases. Germline assignment: CDR1 SEHNR and CDR2 FQNEAQ (reference sequence). With 5 bases clipped from V and 0 bases from J, the junction kept 10 bases outside the gene matches. This CDR3 comprises 19 residues. The CDR3 DNA reads as TGTGCCAGCAGCCTCTCGACCGGGACAGGGGTCTCTGGGGCCAACGTCCTGACTTTC. Protein: CASSLSTGTGVSGANVLTF.

Details on this clone: The identical CDR3 is also encoded by other nucleotide sequences in the sample. The CDR3 DNA reads TGTGCCTGGAGTGTACTTATGAACACTGAAGCTTTCTTT. The encoded protein is CAWSVLMNTEAFF. This chain uses TRBV30 with TRBJ1-1; D is unclear. Trimming cost V 0 bases and J 0 bases, with 5 bases left between them. The CDR3 sequence is 13 residues long. Germline V gene lookup returns CDR1 GTSNPN and CDR2 SVGIG (reference sequence).

This clone has just a few counts. The J gene is TRBJ2-3, the V gene TRBV4-3; 8 positions agree with TRBD2. CDR1 is LGHNA, CDR2 YSLEER, per germline. Trimming cost V 2 bases and J 4 bases; bases outside gene matches: 5. The CDR3 covers 15 residues. CDR3 coding DNA: TGCGCCAGCAGCCAATCCCGGGGGGGGCCAGATACGCAGTATTTT. Translating it yields CASSQSRGGPDTQYF.

The chain couples TRBV10-3 to TRBJ2-7; maybe TRBD1 (5 bases). The CDR3 is 14 amino acids. V lost 0 bases to trimming and J lost 3 bases, with 9 bases between them. Germline V lookup: CDR1 ENHRY, CDR2 SYGVKD. The CDR3 DNA reads as TGTGCCATCAGTGAGTCGACCCAGGGCTACGAGCAGTACTTC. Translation gives CAISESTQGYEQYF.

This chain links TRBV10-3 with TRBJ2-6; 8 bases are shared with TRBD1. Germline V CDR1 and CDR2: ENHRY, SYGVKD. This CDR3 is built from 17 residues. V lost 7 bases, J lost 4 bases, and 12 bases stayed unmatched. CDR3 bases: TGTGCCATCAATCGCGAGCAGGGGGCGTCCGGGGCCAACGTCCTGACTTTC. It specifies CAINREQGASGANVLTF.

The V and J genes are TRBV19 and TRBJ2-5, with 9 bases fitting TRBD1. This CDR3 is 13 amino acids long. J gave up 5 bases and V 8 bases, and 6 bases lay outside the gene matches. CDR1 is LNHDA, CDR2 SQIVND, per germline (reference sequence). CDR3 region: CASRDRVGETQYF. DNA for the CDR3: TGTGCCAGTCGGGACAGGGTTGGGGAGACCCAGTACTTC.